The 5 T cell receptor beta chains below come from one sample, sequenced in a study of Graves' ophthalmopathy and Graves' hyperthyroidism. Beta-chain TCR CDR3 regions were amplified from RNA transcripts. Investigators did first-round RT-PCR with HTBI primers, then second-round multiplex PCR. Using its own MiXCR run on the multiplex PCR reads, TCRdb lists one record per CDR3 protein. The table includes 1 million to 1.3 million distinct CDR3 sequences, 35% to 45% detected once. The sequenced sample consisted of peripheral blood or thyroid tissue (not recorded which). These receptors all stem from an adult man with Graves' hyperthyroidism.

This clonotype was picked up many times. The chain combines TRBV11-2 with TRBJ2-7; possible D gene TRBD1, 5 bases. The V gene's germline CDR1 is SGHAT and CDR2 FQNNGV. Trimming removed 3 bases at V and 4 bases at J, with 7 bases between. This CDR3 spans 12 amino acids. The CDR3 DNA reads TGTGCCAGCAGCTTTAAGGGGTACGAGCAGTACTTC. Encoded protein: CASSFKGYEQYF.

Ten or more counts support this clonotype. The rearrangement joins TRBV15 to TRBJ1-4; no definite D call. V dropped 0 bases and J dropped 5 bases, with 7 bases sitting between them. CDR3 size: 14 residues. CDR1 is LNHNV, CDR2 YYDKDF, per germline (reference sequence). The CDR3 loop is CATSRDLGNEKLFF. The CDR3 coding sequence is TGTGCCACCAGCAGAGACCTCGGAAATGAAAAACTGTTTTTT.

Many counts were recorded for this clonotype. V and J are TRBV2 and TRBJ2-5, with TRBD2 matching over 9 bases. Germline V gives CDR1 SNHLY, CDR2 FYNNEI. The CDR3 runs 16 residues. V gave up 4 bases and J gave up 5 bases; unmatched junction bases: 11. CDR3 amino acids: CASSVDSAGGRETQYF. The CDR3 coding sequence is TGTGCCAGCAGTGTCGATTCGGCGGGGGGGCGGGAGACCCAGTACTTC. Together with reference TRBV2 and TRBJ2-5, the CDR3 gives the full variable domain: EPEVTQTPSHQVTQMGQEVILRCVPISNHLYFYWYRQILGQKVEFLVSFYNNEISEKSEIFDDQFSVERPDGSNFTLKIRSTKLEDSAMYFCASSVDSAGGRETQYFGPGTRLLVL.

This clonotype was picked up one time. The rearrangement links TRBV7-9 to TRBJ1-5, with D possibly being TRBD1 (5 bases). The CDR3 has 16 amino acids. Germline lookup yields CDR1 SEHNR and CDR2 FQNEAQ (reference sequence). Trimming took 5 bases from V and 5 from J, leaving 19 bases between them. CDR3 region: CASSQTGEWAYQPQHF. In DNA form, the CDR3 reads TGTGCCAGCAGCCAAACGGGGGAGTGGGCTTATCAGCCCCAGCATTTT. Supplemented by reference TRBV7-9 and TRBJ1-5, the full variable domain reads DTGVSQNPRHKITKRGQNVTFRCDPISEHNRLYWYRQTLGQGPEFLTYFQNEAQLEKSRLLSDRFSAERPKGSFSTLEIQRTEQGDSAMYLCASSQTGEWAYQPQHFGDGTRLSIL.

To note about this clonotype: A junction end diverges from the germline sequence, so it may reflect a read error. The chain couples TRBV20-1 to TRBJ2-7; 8 positions agree with TRBD1. CDR1 is DFQATT, CDR2 SNEGSKA, per germline (reference sequence). The CDR3 is made up of 9 amino acids. CDR3 residues: CSASTGQGF. DNA of the CDR3: TGCAGTGCTAGTACTGGACAGGGCTTT.